The clone carrying this T cell receptor beta chain appeared a few times. Data came from immunoSEQ multiplex PCR; TCRdb stores just in-frame clones and leaves some out. Of more than 55,000 clones listed, 91% were seen once; the top ten hold 1% to 1.5%. The V gene's germline CDR1 is MDHEN and CDR2 SYDVKM. The CDR3 loop spans 19 amino acids. The germline V and J ends were trimmed by 2 bases and 0 bases, with 20 bases remaining between them. This sample stems from a study of T cell changes during pregnancy in multiple sclerosis. This clonotype was obtained from a female donor in good health, enrolled as a control in a pregnancy study. The V and J genes are TRBV28 and TRBJ1-5; D possibly corresponds to TRBD1 (5 bases). Sequences were derived from peripheral blood, sampled after pregnancy. The CDR3 loop is CASSLGLVQAFYSNQPQHF. The CDR3 nucleotides are TGTGCCAGCAGTTTAGGTCTAGTACAGGCGTTCTATAGCAATCAGCCCCAGCATTTT.